This T cell receptor (beta chain) appears in the sequencing data of a study of OX40 agonist ivuxolimab in advanced cancers. Study overall: Patients received ivuxolimab, an agonistic anti-OX40 (CD134) antibody.

Sequencing used immunoSEQ multiplex PCR; TCRdb keeps in-frame clones, though not all of them. The data show roughly 60,000 clones, about 89% seen once. With respect to this clone: Antigen: not known.

Broader study findings: Partial responders receiving 0.1-3.0 mg/kg showed among the lowest clonal expansion.

The CDR3 totals 17 residues. Trimming removed 5 bases from V and 3 bases from J; junction bases left unmatched: 7. Germline V lookup: CDR1 MNHEY, CDR2 SMNVEV (reference sequence). The receptor was isolated from an adult with an advanced solid tumor such as melanoma, head and neck, liver or kidney cancer. The chain couples TRBV27 to TRBJ2-6, with 10 positions matching TRBD1. This specimen was CD4+ or CD8+ T cells sorted from blood, taken in a trial of the OX40 agonist ivuxolimab. The CDR3 region has the DNA TGTGCCAGCAGTAAATGGACAGGGGGTGATGGGGCCAACGTCCTGACTTTC. Translating it yields CASSKWTGGDGANVLTF.